Presented here are 2 T cell receptor beta chains from one specimen sequenced in a study of regulatory dendritic cells for organ transplantation. This table comes from immunoSEQ multiplex PCR, and its TCRdb copy is limited to in-frame clones, with some not included. The profile covers around 19,000 clones, with 70% to 90% appearing a single time and nearly 0.7% taken by the ten largest. Sorted T cells were CFSE-labeled and cultured approximately five days with allogeneic regulatory or mature dendritic cells at 1:10. These receptors have no known antigen. Source material: naive CD4+ T cells from blood cultured with regulatory dendritic cells. Subset here: CD45RA+ naive T cells. These receptors all stem from a human donor in good health.

The V and J genes are TRBV18 and TRBJ1-4; 9 nucleotides match TRBD1. The germline V gene encodes CDR1 KGHSH and CDR2 LQKENI. The CDR3 runs 16 residues. V was pared by 6 bases and J by 7 bases, with 12 bases of the junction left unmatched. The CDR3 coding sequence is TGTGCCAGCTCTCTCAGAGGAACAGGGGGCGGTGAAAAACTGTTTTTT. Its protein is CASSLRGTGGGEKLFF.

This chain links TRBV4-3 with TRBJ2-4, with 11 bases matching TRBD2. The CDR3 has 19 amino acids. In germline, CDR1 is LGHNA, CDR2 YSLEER. The J segment lost 0 bases and the V segment lost 0 bases, leaving 7 bases of the junction unmatched. CDR3 sequence reads: CASSQEWLAGGVAKNIQYF. The DNA for the CDR3 is TGCGCCAGCAGCCAAGAATGGCTAGCGGGAGGTGTAGCCAAAAACATTCAGTACTTC.